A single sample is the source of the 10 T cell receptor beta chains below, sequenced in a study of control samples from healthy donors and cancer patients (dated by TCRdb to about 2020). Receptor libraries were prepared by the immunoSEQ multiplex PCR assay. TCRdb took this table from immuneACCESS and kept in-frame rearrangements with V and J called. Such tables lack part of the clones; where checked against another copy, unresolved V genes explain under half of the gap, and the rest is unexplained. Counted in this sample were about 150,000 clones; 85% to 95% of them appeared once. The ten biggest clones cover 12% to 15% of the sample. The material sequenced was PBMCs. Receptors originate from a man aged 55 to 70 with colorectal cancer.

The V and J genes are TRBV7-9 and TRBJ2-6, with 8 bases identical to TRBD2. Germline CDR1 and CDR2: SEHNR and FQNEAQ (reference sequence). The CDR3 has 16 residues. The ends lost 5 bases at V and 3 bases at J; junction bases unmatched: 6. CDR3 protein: CASSPTGGRGANVLTF. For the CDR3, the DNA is TGTGCCAGCAGCCCGACGGGGGGGCGTGGGGCCAACGTCCTGACTTTC.

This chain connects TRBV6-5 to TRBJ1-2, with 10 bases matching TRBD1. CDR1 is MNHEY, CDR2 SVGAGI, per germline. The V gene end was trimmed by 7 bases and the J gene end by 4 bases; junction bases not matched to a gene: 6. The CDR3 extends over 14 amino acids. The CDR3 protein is CASIGGQGSYGYTF. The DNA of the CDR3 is TGTGCCAGCATTGGGGGACAGGGGAGCTATGGCTACACCTTC.

The chain's CDR3 is CASRRDLDNEQFF. CDR3 DNA: TGTGCCAGCCGAAGGGATCTTGACAATGAGCAGTTCTTC. V is TRBV7-9 and J is TRBJ2-1; D gene unclear. Deletions cut 8 bases from V and 5 bases from J, with 13 bases between. Germline lookup yields CDR1 SEHNR and CDR2 FQNEAQ (reference sequence). CDR3 length: 13 amino acids.

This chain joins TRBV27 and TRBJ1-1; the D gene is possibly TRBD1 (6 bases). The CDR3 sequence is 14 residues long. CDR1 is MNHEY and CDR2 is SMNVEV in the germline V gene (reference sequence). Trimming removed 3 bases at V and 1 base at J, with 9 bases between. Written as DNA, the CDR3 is TGTGCCAGCAGTTTTCGGACAGCGAACACTGAAGCTTTCTTT. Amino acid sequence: CASSFRTANTEAFF.

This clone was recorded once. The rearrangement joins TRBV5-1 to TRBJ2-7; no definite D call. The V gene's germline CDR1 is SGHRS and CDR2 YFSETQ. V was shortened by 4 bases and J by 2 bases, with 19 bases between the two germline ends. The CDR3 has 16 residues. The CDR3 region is CASSPRTTQTTYEQYF. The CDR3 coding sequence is TGCGCCAGCAGCCCCAGAACGACCCAAACCACCTACGAGCAGTACTTC. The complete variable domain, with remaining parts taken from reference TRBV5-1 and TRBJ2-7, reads KAGVTQTPRYLIKTRGQQVTLSCSPISGHRSVSWYQQTPGQGLQFLFEYFSETQRNKGNFPGRFSGRQFSNSRSEMNVSTLELGDSALYLCASSPRTTQTTYEQYFGPGTRLTVT.

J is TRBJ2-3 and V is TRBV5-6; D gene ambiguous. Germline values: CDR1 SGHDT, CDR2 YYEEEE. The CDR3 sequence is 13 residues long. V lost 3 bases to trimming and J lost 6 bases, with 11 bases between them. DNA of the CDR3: TGTGCCAGCAGCTCTTCTGCCACCGATACGCAGTATTTT. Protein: CASSSSATDTQYF.

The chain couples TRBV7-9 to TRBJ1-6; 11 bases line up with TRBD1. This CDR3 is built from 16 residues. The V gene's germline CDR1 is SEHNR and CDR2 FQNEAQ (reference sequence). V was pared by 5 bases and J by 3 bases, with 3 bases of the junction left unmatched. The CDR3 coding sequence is TGTGCCAGCAGCCCCGGGACAGGGGGCTATAATTCACCCCTCCACTTT. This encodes CASSPGTGGYNSPLHF. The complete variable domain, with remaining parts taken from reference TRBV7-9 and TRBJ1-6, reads DTGVSQNPRHKITKRGQNVTFRCDPISEHNRLYWYRQTLGQGPEFLTYFQNEAQLEKSRLLSDRFSAERPKGSFSTLEIQRTEQGDSAMYLCASSPGTGGYNSPLHFGNGTRLTVT.

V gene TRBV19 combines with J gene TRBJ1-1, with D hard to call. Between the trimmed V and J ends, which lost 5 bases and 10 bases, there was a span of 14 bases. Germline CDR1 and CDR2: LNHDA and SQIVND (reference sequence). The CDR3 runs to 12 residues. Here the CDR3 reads CASSQEEKRAFF. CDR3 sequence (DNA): TGTGCCAGTAGTCAAGAGGAGAAAAGAGCTTTCTTT.

The CDR3 is CASTGQGFSGNTIYF. The DNA for the CDR3 is TGTGCCAGCACGGGACAGGGTTTTTCGGGAAACACCATATATTTT. The chain recombines TRBV7-2 with TRBJ1-3; TRBD1 aligns across 9 bases. The CDR3 has 15 residues. With 7 bases clipped from V and 4 bases from J, the junction kept 8 bases outside the gene matches. Germline-derived CDR1 and CDR2 are SGHTA and FQGNSA.

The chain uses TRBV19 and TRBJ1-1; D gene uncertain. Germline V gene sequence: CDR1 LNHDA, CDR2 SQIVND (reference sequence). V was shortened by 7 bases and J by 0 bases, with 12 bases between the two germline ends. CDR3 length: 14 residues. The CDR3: CASNPGRMNTEAFF. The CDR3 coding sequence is TGTGCCAGTAACCCCGGACGGATGAACACTGAAGCTTTCTTT.